This T cell receptor (beta chain) is from a study of T cells in narcolepsy. The repertoire was sequenced with immunoSEQ multiplex PCR; TCRdb's copy has only in-frame clones and lacks some. This table has about 36,000 clones, about 80% appearing once. Sequencing was done on a sample of memory (CD45RA-) CD4+ T cells from blood. This TCR came from a human donor in good health.

CDR3 amino acids: CASSLARGPTEKLFF. The CDR3 nucleotides are TGCGCCAGCAGCTTGGCCCGGGGGCCAACTGAAAAACTGTTTTTT. V usage is TRBV5-1 and J usage is TRBJ1-4, with D perhaps TRBD1 (6 bases). Between the trimmed V and J ends, which lost 0 bases and 7 bases, there was a span of 13 bases. The CDR3 has 15 residues. From germline, CDR1 is SGHRS and CDR2 YFSETQ.